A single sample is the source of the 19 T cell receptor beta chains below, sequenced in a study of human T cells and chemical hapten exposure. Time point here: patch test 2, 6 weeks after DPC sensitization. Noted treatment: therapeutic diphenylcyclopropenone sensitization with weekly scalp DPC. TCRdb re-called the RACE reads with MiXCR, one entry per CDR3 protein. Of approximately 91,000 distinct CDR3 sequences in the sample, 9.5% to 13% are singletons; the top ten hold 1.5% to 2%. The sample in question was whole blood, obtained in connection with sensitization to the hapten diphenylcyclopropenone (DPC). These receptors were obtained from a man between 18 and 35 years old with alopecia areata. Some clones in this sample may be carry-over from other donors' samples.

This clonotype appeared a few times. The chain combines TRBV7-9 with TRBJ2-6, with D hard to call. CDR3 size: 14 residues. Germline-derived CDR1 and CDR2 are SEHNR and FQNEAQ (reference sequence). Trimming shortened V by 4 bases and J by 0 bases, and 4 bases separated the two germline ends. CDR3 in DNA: TGTGCCAGCAGCTCCCTCTCTGGGGCCAACGTCCTGACTTTC. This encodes CASSSLSGANVLTF.

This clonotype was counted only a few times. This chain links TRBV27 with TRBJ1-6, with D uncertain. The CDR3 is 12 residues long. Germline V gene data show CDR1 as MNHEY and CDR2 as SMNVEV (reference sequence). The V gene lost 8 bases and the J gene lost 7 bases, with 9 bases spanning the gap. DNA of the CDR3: TGTGCCAGCTCTGACCCAAATTCACCCCTCCACTTT. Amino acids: CASSDPNSPLHF.

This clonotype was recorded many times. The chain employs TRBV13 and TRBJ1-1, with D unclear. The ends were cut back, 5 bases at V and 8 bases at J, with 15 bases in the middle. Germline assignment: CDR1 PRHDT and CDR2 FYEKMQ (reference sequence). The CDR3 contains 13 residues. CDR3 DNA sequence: TGTGCCAGCAGCCAATTAGCCCGGGCGGAAGCTTTCTTT. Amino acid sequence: CASSQLARAEAFF. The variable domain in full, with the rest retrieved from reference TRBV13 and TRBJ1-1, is AAGVIQSPRHLIKEKRETATLKCYPIPRHDTVYWYQQGPGQDPQFLISFYEKMQSDKGSIPDRFSAQQFSDYHSELNMSSLELGDSALYFCASSQLARAEAFFGQGTRLTVV.

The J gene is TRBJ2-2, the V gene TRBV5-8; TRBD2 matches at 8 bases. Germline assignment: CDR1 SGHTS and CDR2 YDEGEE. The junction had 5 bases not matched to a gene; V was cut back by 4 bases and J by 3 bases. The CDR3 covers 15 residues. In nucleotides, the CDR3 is TGTGCCAGCAGCGCGGGGGGCTACGACACCGGGGAGCTGTTTTTT. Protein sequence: CASSAGGYDTGELFF.

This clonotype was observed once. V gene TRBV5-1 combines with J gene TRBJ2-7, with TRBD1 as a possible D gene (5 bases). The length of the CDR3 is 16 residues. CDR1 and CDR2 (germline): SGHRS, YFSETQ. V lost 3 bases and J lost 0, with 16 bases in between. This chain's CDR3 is CASSSPTGTDSYEQYF. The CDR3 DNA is TGCGCCAGCAGCTCCCCAACAGGTACCGACTCCTACGAGCAGTACTTC.

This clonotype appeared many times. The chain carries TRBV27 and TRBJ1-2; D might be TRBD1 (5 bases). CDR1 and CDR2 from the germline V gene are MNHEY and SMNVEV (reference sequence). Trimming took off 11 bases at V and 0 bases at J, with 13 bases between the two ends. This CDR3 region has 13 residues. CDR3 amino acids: CAARQSSNYGYTF. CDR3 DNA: TGTGCCGCCAGACAGAGCTCTAACTATGGCTACACCTTC.

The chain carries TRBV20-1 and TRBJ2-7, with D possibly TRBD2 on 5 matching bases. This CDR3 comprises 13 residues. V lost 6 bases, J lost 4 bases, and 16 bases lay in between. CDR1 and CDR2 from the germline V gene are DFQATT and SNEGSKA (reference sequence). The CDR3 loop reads CSARTPSFYEQYF. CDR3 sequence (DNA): TGCAGTGCCCGGACTCCCTCCTTTTACGAGCAGTACTTC.

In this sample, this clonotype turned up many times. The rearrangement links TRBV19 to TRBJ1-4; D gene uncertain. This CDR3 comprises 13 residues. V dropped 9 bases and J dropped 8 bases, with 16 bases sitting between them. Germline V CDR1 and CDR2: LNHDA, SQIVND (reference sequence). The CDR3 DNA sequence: TGTGCCAGCTTTGGGGTCCGGAGAGAAAAACTGTTTTTT. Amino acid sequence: CASFGVRREKLFF.

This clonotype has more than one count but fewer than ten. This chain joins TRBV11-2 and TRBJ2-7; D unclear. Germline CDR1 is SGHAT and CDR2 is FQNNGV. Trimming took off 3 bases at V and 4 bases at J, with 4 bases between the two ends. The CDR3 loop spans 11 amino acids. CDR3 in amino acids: CASSFTYEQYF. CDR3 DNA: TGTGCCAGCAGCTTCACTTACGAGCAGTACTTC.

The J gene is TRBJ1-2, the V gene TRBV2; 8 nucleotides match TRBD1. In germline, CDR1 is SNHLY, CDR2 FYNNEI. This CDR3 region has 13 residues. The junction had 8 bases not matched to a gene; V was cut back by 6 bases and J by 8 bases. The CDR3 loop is CASSRDQGAGYTF. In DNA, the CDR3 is TGTGCCAGCAGCCGGGACCAGGGGGCGGGCTACACCTTC.

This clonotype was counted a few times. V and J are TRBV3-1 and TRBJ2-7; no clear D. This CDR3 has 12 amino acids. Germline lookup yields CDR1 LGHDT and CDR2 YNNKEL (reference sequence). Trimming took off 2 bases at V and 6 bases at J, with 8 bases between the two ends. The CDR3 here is CASSQRGFEQYV. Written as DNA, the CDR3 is TGTGCCAGCAGCCAACGTGGATTCGAGCAGTACGTC.

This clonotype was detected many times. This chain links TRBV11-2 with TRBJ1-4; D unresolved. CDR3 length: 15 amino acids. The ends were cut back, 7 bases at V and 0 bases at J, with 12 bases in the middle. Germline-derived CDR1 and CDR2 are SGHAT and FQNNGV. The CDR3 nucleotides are TGTGCCAGCACTCCGGTCCCGGCAACTAATGAAAAACTGTTTTTT. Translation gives CASTPVPATNEKLFF.

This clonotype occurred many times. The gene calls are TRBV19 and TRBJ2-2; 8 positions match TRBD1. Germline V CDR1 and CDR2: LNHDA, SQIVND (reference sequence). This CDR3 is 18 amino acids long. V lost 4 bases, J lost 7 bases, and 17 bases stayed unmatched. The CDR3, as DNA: TGTGCCAGTAGTACGGACTACCTTGGAGACAGGGGACACGGGGAGCTGTTTTTT. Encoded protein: CASSTDYLGDRGHGELFF.

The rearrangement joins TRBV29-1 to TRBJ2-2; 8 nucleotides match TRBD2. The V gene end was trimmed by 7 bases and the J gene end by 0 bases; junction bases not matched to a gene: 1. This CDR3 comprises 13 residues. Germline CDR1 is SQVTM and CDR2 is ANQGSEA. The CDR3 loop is CSAGGANTGELFF. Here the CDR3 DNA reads TGCAGCGCGGGAGGGGCGAACACCGGGGAGCTGTTTTTT.

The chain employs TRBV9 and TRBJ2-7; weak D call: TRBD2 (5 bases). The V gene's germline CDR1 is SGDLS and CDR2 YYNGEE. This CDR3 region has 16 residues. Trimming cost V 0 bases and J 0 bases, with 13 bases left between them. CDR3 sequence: CASSVVPTGSSYEQYF. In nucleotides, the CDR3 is TGTGCCAGCAGCGTAGTCCCGACGGGGAGCTCCTACGAGCAGTACTTC.

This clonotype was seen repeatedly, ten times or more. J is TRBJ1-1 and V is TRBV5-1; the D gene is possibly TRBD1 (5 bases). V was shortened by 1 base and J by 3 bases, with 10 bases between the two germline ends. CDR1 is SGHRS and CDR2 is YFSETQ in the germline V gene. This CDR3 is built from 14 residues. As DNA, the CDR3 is TGCGCCAGCAGCTTGTCTGCAGGGTACACTGAAGCTTTCTTT. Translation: CASSLSAGYTEAFF.

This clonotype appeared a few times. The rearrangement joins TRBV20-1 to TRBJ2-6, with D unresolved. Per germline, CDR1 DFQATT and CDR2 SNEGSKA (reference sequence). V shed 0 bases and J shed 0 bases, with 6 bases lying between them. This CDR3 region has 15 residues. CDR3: CSARDRYSGANVLTF. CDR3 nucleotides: TGCAGTGCTAGAGACCGCTACTCTGGGGCCAACGTCCTGACTTTC.

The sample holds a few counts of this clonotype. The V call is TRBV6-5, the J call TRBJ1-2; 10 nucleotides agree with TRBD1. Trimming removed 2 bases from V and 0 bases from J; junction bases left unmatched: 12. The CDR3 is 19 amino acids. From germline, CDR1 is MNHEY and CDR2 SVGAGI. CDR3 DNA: TGTGCCAGCAGTTACACCTACGGGACAGGGGAGGCCGCTAACTATGGCTACACCTTC. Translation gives CASSYTYGTGEAANYGYTF.

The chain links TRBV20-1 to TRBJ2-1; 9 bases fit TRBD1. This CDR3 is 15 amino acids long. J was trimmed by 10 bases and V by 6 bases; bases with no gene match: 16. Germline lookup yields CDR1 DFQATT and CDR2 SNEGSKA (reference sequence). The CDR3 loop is CSAEGQGIMNMEQFF. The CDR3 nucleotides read TGCAGTGCCGAAGGACAGGGGATTATGAATATGGAGCAGTTCTTC.